The subject of this entry is one T cell receptor (beta chain). CD45RO-negative, CCR7-selected cells formed the naive CD8 fraction, which excluded terminally differentiated effector memory CD45RA+ cells. This specimen belongs to a study of shared clonotypes between healthy human individuals. The germline V gene has CDR1 SQVTM and CDR2 ANQGSEA. Trimming took 2 bases from V and 2 from J; bases not matched to a gene: 7. The CDR3 runs 16 residues. Under the authors' procedure: Filtering differed because ImmunoSEQ produced junction-only sequences that carried no quality scores. The data were produced by immunoSEQ multiplex PCR, yet TCRdb's version contains in-frame clones alone and is incomplete. V and J calls and clone size follow that table, whereas D and trimming were derived from the DNA. Of about 2.1 million clones in the sample, about 93% are singletons; the top ten hold 1.5% to 2%.

The sample comprised naive CD8+ T cells from PBMCs. J is TRBJ2-7 and V is TRBV29-1; 12 nucleotides agree with TRBD2. This clonotype was obtained from a man younger than 35 in good health. Some clones in this sample may be carry-over from other donors' samples. The CDR3 sequence is CSVETASGRAPYEQYF. As DNA, the CDR3 is TGCAGCGTTGAAACGGCTAGCGGGAGGGCCCCCTACGAGCAGTACTTC.